A single sample is the source of the 21 T cell receptor beta chains below, sequenced in a study of OX40 agonist ivuxolimab in advanced cancers. TCRdb's copy holds only in-frame clones and misses some; the assay was immunoSEQ multiplex PCR. The sample consists of 28,000 or so clones, approximately 85% of them appearing once. Sequences were derived from CD4+ or CD8+ T cells sorted from blood, sampled in a trial of the OX40 agonist ivuxolimab. The receptors were gathered from an adult with an advanced solid tumor such as melanoma, head and neck, liver or kidney cancer.

The chain is built from TRBV7-9 and TRBJ1-2; TRBD1 is a possible D gene (5 bases). V was clipped by 4 bases and J by 6 bases, with 15 bases between them. The CDR3 consists of 14 residues. CDR1 is SEHNR and CDR2 is FQNEAQ in the germline V gene (reference sequence). CDR3 loop: CASSSVGRGDGYTF. DNA of the CDR3: TGTGCCAGCAGCTCCGTGGGTCGGGGGGATGGCTACACCTTC.

The sample holds one count of this clone. The V call is TRBV15, the J call TRBJ2-7; 7 nucleotides match TRBD2. The trim removed 1 base at V and 0 bases at J, leaving 15 bases unmatched. The length of the CDR3 is 19 residues. CDR1 is LNHNV, CDR2 YYDKDF, per germline (reference sequence). In DNA, the CDR3 is TGTGCCACCAGCAGAGTCCCCCCGCCTATGAGCGGGGACTCCTACGAGCAGTACTTC. It specifies CATSRVPPPMSGDSYEQYF. Full variable domain (outside the CDR3, taken from reference TRBV15 and TRBJ2-7): DAMVIQNPRYQVTQFGKPVTLSCSQTLNHNVMYWYQQKSSQAPKLLFHYYDKDFNNEADTPDNFQSRRPNTSFCFLDIRSPGLGDTAMYLCATSRVPPPMSGDSYEQYFGPGTRLTVT.

The chain combines TRBV7-6 with TRBJ2-2; 9 bases match TRBD1. The CDR3 is 14 residues long. With V trimmed by 3 bases and J by 7 bases, 3 bases remained unmatched. CDR1 is SGHVS, CDR2 FNYEAQ, per germline. DNA for the CDR3: TGTGCCAGCAGCTTTACAGGGGGCGTCGGGGAGCTGTTTTTT. The encoded protein is CASSFTGGVGELFF.

This chain connects TRBV15 to TRBJ2-1; TRBD2 agrees at 9 bases. V lost 3 bases and J lost 5; bases outside the gene matches: 11. The CDR3 is 17 amino acids. Per the germline V gene, CDR1 is LNHNV and CDR2 is YYDKDF (reference sequence). The DNA of the CDR3 is TGTGCCACCAGCAGGTACCCTCGGCTAGCGGGAAACAATGAGCAGTTCTTC. It is translated as CATSRYPRLAGNNEQFF.

The sample holds a few counts of this clone. V and J are TRBV7-3 and TRBJ2-3, with D perhaps TRBD2 (5 bases). With 2 bases removed from V and 0 bases from J, the gap between germline ends came to 9 bases. Germline loops: CDR1 SGHTA, CDR2 FQGTGA. CDR3 length: 15 residues. This CDR3 reads CASSLVSGSTDTQYF. The DNA of the CDR3 is TGTGCCAGCAGCTTAGTGAGCGGTAGCACAGATACGCAGTATTTT.

The chain recombines TRBV11-2 with TRBJ2-7; D is unresolved. The CDR3 consists of 12 residues. Germline loops: CDR1 SGHAT, CDR2 FQNNGV. V lost 3 bases to trimming and J lost 3 bases, with 6 bases between them. The CDR3 DNA reads as TGTGCCAGCAGCTTGGGCAGCTACGAGCAGTACTTC. Translated: CASSLGSYEQYF.

This clone was counted between two and nine times. The chain carries TRBV19 and TRBJ2-7, with D perhaps TRBD2 (5 bases). With 3 bases removed from V and 0 bases from J, the gap between germline ends came to 18 bases. Germline CDR1 reads LNHDA; CDR2 reads SQIVND (reference sequence). The CDR3 runs to 17 residues. The CDR3 here is CASSMMRADSSSYEQYF. The CDR3 DNA sequence: TGTGCCAGTAGTATGATGCGTGCGGACTCGAGCTCCTACGAGCAGTACTTC. The whole variable domain, filled in from reference TRBV19 and TRBJ2-7, reads DGGITQSPKYLFRKEGQNVTLSCEQNLNHDAMYWYRQDPGQGLRLIYYSQIVNDFQKGDIAEGYSVSREKKESFPLTVTSAQKNPTAFYLCASSMMRADSSSYEQYFGPGTRLTVT.

The chain joins TRBV2 to TRBJ1-6; a possible D gene is TRBD1 (5 bases). The CDR3 totals 13 residues. Germline V CDR1 and CDR2: SNHLY, FYNNEI. Trimming took 7 bases from V and 10 from J, leaving 14 bases between them. This CDR3 is CASTPPGPSPLHF. In nucleotides, the CDR3 is TGTGCCAGCACGCCCCCAGGGCCCTCACCCCTCCACTTT.

This clone was recorded a few times. The genes are TRBV6-1 and TRBJ2-7; D is ambiguous. The germline V and J ends were trimmed by 1 base and 2 bases, with 6 bases remaining between them. Germline CDR1 reads MNHNS; CDR2 reads SASEGT. The CDR3 spans 13 residues. The CDR3: CASSEGLAYEQYF. The DNA of the CDR3 is TGTGCCAGCAGTGAAGGGTTAGCCTACGAGCAGTACTTC.

Worth noting for this clone: A read error may account for a junction end that differs from germline. The rearrangement uses TRBV4-3 and TRBJ1-1; D perhaps matches TRBD1 (5 bases). The CDR3 is 15 amino acids. Germline V CDR1 and CDR2: LGHNA, YSLEER. CDR3 coding DNA: TGCGCCAGCAGCCAAGATATATCAGGGTACACTGAAGCTCTCTTT. This encodes CASSQDISGYTEALF.

The chain employs TRBV6-1 and TRBJ2-7; D call uncertain. The CDR3 contains 14 residues. Per the germline V gene, CDR1 is MNHNS and CDR2 is SASEGT. Trimming removed 0 bases from V and 4 bases from J, with 10 bases in between. The CDR3 loop reads CASSEAGAYYEQYF. In nucleotides, the CDR3 is TGTGCCAGCAGTGAAGCCGGAGCCTATTACGAGCAGTACTTC.

The genes are TRBV14 and TRBJ1-5; no clear D gene. The V gene's germline CDR1 is SGHDN and CDR2 FVKESK. V shed 7 bases and J shed 4 bases, with 14 bases lying between them. The length of the CDR3 is 14 residues. Here the CDR3 DNA reads TGTGCCAGCAAAGTCCGGGCCCAGAATCAGCCCCAGCATTTT. Translating gives CASKVRAQNQPQHF. The whole variable domain, filled in from reference TRBV14 and TRBJ1-5, reads EAGVTQFPSHSVIEKGQTVTLRCDPISGHDNLYWYRRVMGKEIKFLLHFVKESKQDESGMPNNRFLAERTGGTYSTLKVQPAELEDSGVYFCASKVRAQNQPQHFGDGTRLSIL.

The V gene is TRBV19, the J gene TRBJ2-1; D gene unclear. The CDR3 loop spans 15 amino acids. V lost 3 bases and J lost 3, with 12 bases in between. Per germline, CDR1 LNHDA and CDR2 SQIVND (reference sequence). CDR3 nucleotides: TGTGCCAGTAGTATCCCCGCCGAGCACTACAATGAGCAGTTCTTC. Its translation is CASSIPAEHYNEQFF.

V and J are TRBV6-6 and TRBJ2-5; D possibly corresponds to TRBD2 (5 bases). Trimming took 6 bases from V and 9 from J, leaving 17 bases between them. The CDR3 spans 13 residues. Germline V gives CDR1 MNHNY, CDR2 SVGAGI (reference sequence). In DNA form, the CDR3 reads TGTGCCAGCAGGCCCCCGGAGCTAGCAGCCCAGTACTTC. This sequence encodes CASRPPELAAQYF.

The chain carries TRBV25-1 and TRBJ2-1; D remains ambiguous. The V end lost 10 bases, the J end lost 0 bases, and 7 bases lay between the germline ends. Germline V lookup: CDR1 MGHDK, CDR2 SYGVNS. The CDR3 totals 12 residues. The CDR3 reads CATCSSYNEQFF. CDR3 coding DNA: TGTGCCACCTGTAGCTCCTACAATGAGCAGTTCTTC. Full variable domain (rest looked up from reference TRBV25-1 and TRBJ2-1): EADIYQTPRYLVIGTGKKITLECSQTMGHDKMYWYQQDPGMELHLIHYSYGVNSTEKGDLSSESTVSRIRTEHFPLTLESARPSHTSQYLCATCSSYNEQFFGPGTRLTVL.

V is TRBV6-6 and J is TRBJ2-2, with a weak D call TRBD2 (6 bases). The V and J ends lost 5 bases and 2 bases respectively, with 15 bases between them. The CDR3 is 16 residues long. CDR1 is MNHNY and CDR2 is SVGAGI in the germline V gene (reference sequence). The chain's CDR3 is CASSPDGGRNTGELFF. DNA of the CDR3: TGTGCCAGCAGTCCTGACGGGGGAAGAAACACCGGGGAGCTGTTTTTT.

The chain employs TRBV6-5 and TRBJ1-1; a weak D match, TRBD1 (6 bases). Germline CDR1 reads MNHEY; CDR2 reads SVGAGI. This CDR3 comprises 14 residues. V was pared by 2 bases and J by 1 base, with 8 bases between. CDR3 DNA: TGTGCCAGCAGTTACGGGGACACGAACACTGAAGCTTTCTTT. Protein product: CASSYGDTNTEAFF.

As concerns this clone: Within the sample, other DNA sequences also encode this same CDR3. The J gene is TRBJ1-1, the V gene TRBV7-2; no clear D gene. CDR1 is SGHTA, CDR2 FQGNSA, per germline. The ends were cut back, 3 bases at V and 4 bases at J, with 6 bases in the middle. The CDR3 runs 12 residues. CDR3: CASSFGITEAFF. The CDR3, as DNA: TGTGCCAGCAGCTTCGGGATCACTGAAGCTTTCTTT.

This clone has only one observation. The CDR3 region is CASSLRLRGAQGADTQYF. CDR3 coding DNA: TGCGCCAGCAGCCTCCGATTGCGGGGGGCCCAGGGGGCGGATACGCAGTATTTT. The chain carries TRBV5-1 and TRBJ2-3; either TRBD1 or TRBD2 may fit D (8 bases each). Looked up from germline, CDR1 is SGHRS and CDR2 is YFSETQ. There are 18 residues in the CDR3. The V and J ends lost 4 bases and 6 bases respectively, with 27 bases between them. Supplemented by reference TRBV5-1 and TRBJ2-3, the full variable domain reads KAGVTQTPRYLIKTRGQQVTLSCSPISGHRSVSWYQQTPGQGLQFLFEYFSETQRNKGNFPGRFSGRQFSNSRSEMNVSTLELGDSALYLCASSLRLRGAQGADTQYFGPGTRLTVL.

The chain uses TRBV7-2 and TRBJ2-5, with TRBD2 matching 7 bases. Germline V gene lookup returns CDR1 SGHTA and CDR2 FQGNSA. The V gene end was trimmed by 5 bases and the J gene end by 1 base; junction bases not matched to a gene: 4. The CDR3 is 14 residues long. CDR3 coding DNA: TGTGCCAGCAGCCCCTGGGGGGGCCAAGAGACCCAGTACTTC. This translates into CASSPWGGQETQYF.

The rearrangement joins TRBV7-9 to TRBJ2-7; D uncertain. The CDR3 covers 11 residues. Germline values: CDR1 SEHNR, CDR2 FQNEAQ (reference sequence). Trimming left V 5 bases short and J 6 bases short, with 8 bases between. DNA of the CDR3: TGTGCCAGCAGCGGATACGGCGAGCAGTACTTC. It yields the protein CASSGYGEQYF. The entire variable domain, with the rest obtained from reference TRBV7-9 and TRBJ2-7, is as follows: DTGVSQNPRHKITKRGQNVTFRCDPISEHNRLYWYRQTLGQGPEFLTYFQNEAQLEKSRLLSDRFSAERPKGSFSTLEIQRTEQGDSAMYLCASSGYGEQYFGPGTRLTVT.